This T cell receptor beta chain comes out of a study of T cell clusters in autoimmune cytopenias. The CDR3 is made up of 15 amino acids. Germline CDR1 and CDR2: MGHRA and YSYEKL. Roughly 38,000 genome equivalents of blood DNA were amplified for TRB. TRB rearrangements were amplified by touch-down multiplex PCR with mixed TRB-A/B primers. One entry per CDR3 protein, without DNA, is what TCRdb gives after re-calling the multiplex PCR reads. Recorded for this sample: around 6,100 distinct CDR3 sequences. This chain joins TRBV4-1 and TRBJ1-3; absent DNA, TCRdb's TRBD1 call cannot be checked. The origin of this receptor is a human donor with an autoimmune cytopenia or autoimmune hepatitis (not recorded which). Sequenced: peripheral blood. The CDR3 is CASSADRSSGNTIYF.